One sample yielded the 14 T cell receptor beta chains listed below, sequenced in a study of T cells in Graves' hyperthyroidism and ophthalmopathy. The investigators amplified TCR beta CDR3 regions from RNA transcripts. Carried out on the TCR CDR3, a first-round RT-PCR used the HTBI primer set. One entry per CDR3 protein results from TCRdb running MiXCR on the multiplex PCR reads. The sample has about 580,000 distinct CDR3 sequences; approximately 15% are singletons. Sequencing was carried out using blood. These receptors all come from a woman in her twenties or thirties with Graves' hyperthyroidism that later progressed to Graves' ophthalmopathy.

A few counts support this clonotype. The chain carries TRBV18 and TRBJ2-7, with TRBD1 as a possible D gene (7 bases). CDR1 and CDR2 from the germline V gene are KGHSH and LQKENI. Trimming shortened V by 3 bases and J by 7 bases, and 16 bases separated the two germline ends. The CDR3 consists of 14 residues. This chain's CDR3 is CASSPKSGGSEQYF. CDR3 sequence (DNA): TGTGCCAGCTCACCCAAGTCAGGGGGGAGTGAGCAGTACTTC.

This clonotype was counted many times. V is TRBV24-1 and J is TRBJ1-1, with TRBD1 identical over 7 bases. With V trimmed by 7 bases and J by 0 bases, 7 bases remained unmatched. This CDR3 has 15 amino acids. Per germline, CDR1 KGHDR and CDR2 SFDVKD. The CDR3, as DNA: TGTGCCACCAGAGGGGTACAGGGGATGAACACTGAAGCTTTCTTT. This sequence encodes CATRGVQGMNTEAFF.

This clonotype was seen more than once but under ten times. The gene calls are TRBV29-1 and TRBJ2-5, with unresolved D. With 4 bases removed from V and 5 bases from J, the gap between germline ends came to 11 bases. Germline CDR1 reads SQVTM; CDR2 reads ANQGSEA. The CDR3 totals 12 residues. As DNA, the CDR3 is TGCAGCGTTGTCGGTCAGTCGGAGACCCAGTACTTC. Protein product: CSVVGQSETQYF.

The CDR3 protein is CASSDRDRGSNEQFF. CDR3 sequence (DNA): TGTGCCAGCAGCGACCGGGACAGGGGGTCTAATGAGCAGTTCTTC. V is TRBV9 and J is TRBJ2-1; TRBD1 aligns across 11 bases. This CDR3 has 15 amino acids. V was pared by 3 bases and J by 7 bases, with 6 bases of the junction left unmatched. The germline V gene has CDR1 SGDLS and CDR2 YYNGEE.

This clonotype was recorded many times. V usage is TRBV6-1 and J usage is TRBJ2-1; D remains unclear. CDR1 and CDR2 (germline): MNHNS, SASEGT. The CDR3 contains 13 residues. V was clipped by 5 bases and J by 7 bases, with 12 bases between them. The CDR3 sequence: CASSRLDVNEQFF. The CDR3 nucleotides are TGTGCCAGCAGTAGGCTAGATGTAAATGAGCAGTTCTTC.

In nucleotides, the CDR3 is TGTGCCAGCAGCTTATACTCCGACAGCTCCTACAATGAGCAGTTCTTC. It encodes CASSLYSDSSYNEQFF. The chain has TRBV11-1 and TRBJ2-1, with a tentative D call TRBD1 (5 bases). The V and J ends lost 2 bases and 0 bases respectively, with 11 bases between them. Germline-derived CDR1 and CDR2 are SGHAT and FQDESV (reference sequence). The CDR3 totals 16 residues.

The CDR3 loop reads CSASLAGRSAGANVLTF. CDR3 in DNA: TGCAGTGCTAGTCTGGCAGGGCGTAGCGCTGGGGCCAACGTCCTGACTTTC. The rearrangement uses TRBV20-1 and TRBJ2-6; TRBD1 or TRBD2 may be the D gene (5 bases each). The CDR3 is 17 residues long. CDR1 and CDR2 (germline): DFQATT, SNEGSKA (reference sequence). Trimming removed 3 bases from V and 2 bases from J, with 17 bases in between.

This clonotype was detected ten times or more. CDR3 region: CASSLAQGELSYEQYF. The CDR3 DNA sequence: TGTGCCAGCAGCTTAGCGCAGGGGGAACTATCCTACGAGCAGTACTTC. The chain is built from TRBV7-8 and TRBJ2-7; 7 bases align to TRBD1. With 0 bases clipped from V and 1 base from J, the junction kept 6 bases outside the gene matches. Germline V gene lookup returns CDR1 SGHVS and CDR2 FQNEAQ. This CDR3 comprises 16 residues.

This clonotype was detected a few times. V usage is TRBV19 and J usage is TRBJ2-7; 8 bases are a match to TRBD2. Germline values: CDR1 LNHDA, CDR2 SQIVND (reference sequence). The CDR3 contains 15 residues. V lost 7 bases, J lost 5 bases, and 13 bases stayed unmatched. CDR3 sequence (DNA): TGTGCCAGTAAGGCGACGGGAGGGCCCAACCACGAGCAGTACTTC. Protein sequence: CASKATGGPNHEQYF. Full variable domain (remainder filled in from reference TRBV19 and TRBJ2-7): DGGITQSPKYLFRKEGQNVTLSCEQNLNHDAMYWYRQDPGQGLRLIYYSQIVNDFQKGDIAEGYSVSREKKESFPLTVTSAQKNPTAFYLCASKATGGPNHEQYFGPGTRLTVT.

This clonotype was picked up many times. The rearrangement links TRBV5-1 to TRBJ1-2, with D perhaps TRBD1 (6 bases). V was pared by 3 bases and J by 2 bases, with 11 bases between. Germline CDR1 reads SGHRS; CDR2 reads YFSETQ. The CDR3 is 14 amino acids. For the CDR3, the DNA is TGCGCCAGCAGCTCCTCACAGGGAAACTATGGCTACACCTTC. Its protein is CASSSSQGNYGYTF.

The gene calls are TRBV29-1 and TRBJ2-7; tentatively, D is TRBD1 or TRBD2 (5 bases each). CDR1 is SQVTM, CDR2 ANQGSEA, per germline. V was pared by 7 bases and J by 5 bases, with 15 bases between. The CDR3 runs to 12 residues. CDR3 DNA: TGCAGCGCCCGAGGGGCCTCTGACGAGCAGTACTTC. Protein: CSARGASDEQYF.

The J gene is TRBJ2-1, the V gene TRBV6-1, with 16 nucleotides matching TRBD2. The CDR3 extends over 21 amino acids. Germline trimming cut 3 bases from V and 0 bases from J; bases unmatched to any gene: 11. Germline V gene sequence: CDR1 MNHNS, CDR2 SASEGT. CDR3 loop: CASSESVAGLAGGSSYNEQFF. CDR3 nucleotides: TGTGCCAGCAGTGAGTCGGTAGCGGGACTAGCGGGAGGGAGCTCCTACAATGAGCAGTTCTTC.

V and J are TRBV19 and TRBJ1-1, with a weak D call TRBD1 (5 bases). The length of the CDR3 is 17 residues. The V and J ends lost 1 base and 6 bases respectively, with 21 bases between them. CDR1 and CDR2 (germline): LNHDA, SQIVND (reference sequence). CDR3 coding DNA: TGTGCCAGTAGTATAGCTCTGCCAGGGAAGGTTGGCGCTGAAGCTTTCTTT. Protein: CASSIALPGKVGAEAFF.

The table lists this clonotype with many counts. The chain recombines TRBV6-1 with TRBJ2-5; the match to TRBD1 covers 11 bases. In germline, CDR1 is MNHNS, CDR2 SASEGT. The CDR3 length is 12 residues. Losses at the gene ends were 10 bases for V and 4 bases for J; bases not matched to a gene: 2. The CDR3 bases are TGTGCCACCGGGACAGGGGGAGAGACCCAGTACTTC. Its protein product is CATGTGGETQYF.